Presented here are 17 T cell receptor beta chains from one specimen sequenced in a study of breast tumors, draining lymph nodes, adjacent tissues. The lymph nodes were axillary draining lymph nodes from breast cancer patients. TCRdb independently ran MiXCR on the multiplex PCR reads; one entry per CDR3 protein. Found here are about 140,000 distinct CDR3 sequences, around a third of them singletons; the top ten hold around 2.5%. The sample comprised axillary lymph node tissue. These receptor sequences come from a female donor with breast cancer. Some clones in this sample may be carry-over from other donors' samples.

This clonotype was recorded many times. The rearrangement uses TRBV11-2 and TRBJ2-1; 11 bases align to TRBD2. This CDR3 has 21 residues. The V segment lost 2 bases and the J segment 0 bases; nucleotides outside the gene matches: 15. Germline assignment: CDR1 SGHAT and CDR2 FQNNGV. This CDR3 reads CASSLRSKEASGGSSYNEQFF. The CDR3 DNA sequence: TGTGCCAGCAGCTTAAGATCTAAAGAGGCTAGCGGGGGGTCCTCCTACAATGAGCAGTTCTTC.

This clonotype has ten or more counts. This rearrangement joins TRBV30 to TRBJ1-5, with TRBD1 matching 12 bases. Germline CDR1 reads GTSNPN; CDR2 reads SVGIG (reference sequence). The length of the CDR3 is 18 residues. The V and J ends lost 2 bases and 0 bases, in that order; junction bases with no gene match: 8. CDR3: CAWSSGTGGRYSNQPQHF. The CDR3 DNA is TGTGCCTGGAGTTCCGGGACAGGGGGCCGGTATAGCAATCAGCCCCAGCATTTT. Supplemented by reference TRBV30 and TRBJ1-5, the full variable domain reads SQTIHQWPATLVQPVGSPLSLECTVEGTSNPNLYWYRQAAGRGLQLLFYSVGIGQISSEVPQNLSASRPQDRQFILSSKKLLLSDSGFYLCAWSSGTGGRYSNQPQHFGDGTRLSIL.

The chain uses TRBV6-4 and TRBJ2-6; possibly TRBD1 or TRBD2 for D (5 bases each). The V end was cut by 6 bases, the J end by 0 bases, with 9 bases between. Germline-derived CDR1 and CDR2 are MRHNA and SNTAGT. The CDR3 runs 15 residues. The CDR3 is CASRPGSSGANVLTF. The CDR3 coding sequence is TGTGCCAGCAGACCAGGGAGCTCTGGGGCCAACGTCCTGACTTTC.

This clonotype appeared many times. The gene calls are TRBV20-1 and TRBJ2-1; D tentatively reads TRBD1 or TRBD2 (6 bases each). Per the germline V gene, CDR1 is DFQATT and CDR2 is SNEGSKA (reference sequence). The ends were cut back, 6 bases at V and 7 bases at J, with 22 bases in the middle. The CDR3 sequence is 15 residues long. CDR3 residues: CSAPPLGGLGNEQFF. CDR3 nucleotides: TGCAGTGCCCCTCCATTAGGGGGGCTGGGGAATGAGCAGTTCTTC.

This clonotype was counted many times. The V call is TRBV5-1, the J call TRBJ2-2; 10 positions match TRBD2. The trim removed 4 bases at V and 6 bases at J, leaving 3 bases unmatched. The germline gives CDR1 SGHRS, CDR2 YFSETQ. The CDR3 is made up of 14 amino acids. The DNA for the CDR3 is TGCGCCAGCAGCACGGGACTAGCGCCCGGGGAGCTGTTTTTT. Translation: CASSTGLAPGELFF.

Ten or more counts support this clonotype. The chain is built from TRBV5-5 and TRBJ1-2; D remains unclear. Germline values: CDR1 SGHKS, CDR2 YYEKEE (reference sequence). This CDR3 has 13 amino acids. The V and J ends lost 3 bases and 6 bases respectively, with 12 bases between them. The CDR3 DNA sequence: TGTGCCAGCAGCTCTTCGGAGCAGAATGGCTACACCTTC. This codes for CASSSSEQNGYTF. Full variable domain (missing parts from reference TRBV5-5 and TRBJ1-2): DAGVTQSPTHLIKTRGQQVTLRCSPISGHKSVSWYQQVLGQGPQFIFQYYEKEERGRGNFPDRFSARQFPNYSSELNVNALLLGDSALYLCASSSSEQNGYTFGSGTRLTVV.

This clonotype appeared many times. The rearrangement links TRBV11-2 to TRBJ1-6, with D unresolved. CDR3 length: 14 residues. CDR1 and CDR2 from the germline V gene are SGHAT and FQNNGV. The V and J ends lost 8 bases and 8 bases respectively, with 16 bases between them. The CDR3 DNA follows: TGTGCCAGCGGGCCGAAATTGAATGATTCACCCCTCCACTTT. Translated: CASGPKLNDSPLHF.

This clonotype has ten or more counts. The chain links TRBV18 to TRBJ2-5; D unresolved. The ends were cut back, 4 bases at V and 1 base at J, with 13 bases in the middle. This CDR3 is 15 amino acids long. The germline CDR1 and CDR2 sequences are KGHSH and LQKENI. DNA for the CDR3: TGTGCCAGCTCACAAGCCGCCCTGGTCCAAGAGACCCAGTACTTC. The encoded protein is CASSQAALVQETQYF.

The rearrangement joins TRBV20-1 to TRBJ2-3; TRBD2 matches at 9 bases. The CDR3 has 15 amino acids. With 4 bases clipped from V and 2 bases from J, the junction kept 7 bases outside the gene matches. Germline CDR1 DFQATT, CDR2 SNEGSKA (reference sequence). The CDR3 protein is CSAIAGVGHTDTQYF. The CDR3 coding sequence is TGCAGTGCTATAGCGGGGGTGGGGCACACAGATACGCAGTATTTT.

Concerning this clonotype itself: This sequence may be a read error, since a much larger clone differs from it by one base. The J gene is TRBJ2-3, the V gene TRBV5-8; 9 bases agree with TRBD2. This CDR3 spans 19 amino acids. From germline, CDR1 is SGHTS and CDR2 YDEGEE. Trimming cost V 0 bases and J 2 bases; bases outside gene matches: 13. CDR3 residues: CASSLASAAAGGNTDTQYF. The CDR3 DNA sequence: TGTGCCAGCAGCTTGGCATCGGCGGCAGCGGGGGGCAACACAGATACGCAGTATTTT.

The V gene is TRBV11-3, the J gene TRBJ2-7, with unresolved D. Trimming pared 3 bases from V and 7 bases from J, leaving 13 bases between. Germline V CDR1 and CDR2: SGHNT, YENEEA. This CDR3 is built from 13 residues. CDR3 coding DNA: TGTGCCAGCAGCTTGAACTCAGCAAATGAGCAGTACTTC. It yields the protein CASSLNSANEQYF. Full variable domain (outside the CDR3, taken from reference TRBV11-3 and TRBJ2-7): EAGVVQSPRYKIIEKKQPVAFWCNPISGHNTLYWYLQNLGQGPELLIRYENEEAVDDSQLPKDRFSAERLKGVDSTLKIQPAELGDSAVYLCASSLNSANEQYFGPGTRLTVT.

At least ten counts were recorded for this clonotype. The gene calls are TRBV4-1 and TRBJ2-2; D is ambiguous. Germline V gene sequence: CDR1 MGHRA, CDR2 YSYEKL. Between the trimmed V and J ends, which lost 4 bases and 7 bases, there was a span of 7 bases. The CDR3 is 12 amino acids. The CDR3 reads CASSRISGELFF. CDR3 DNA sequence: TGCGCCAGCAGCCGAATAAGCGGGGAGCTGTTTTTT.

This clonotype was counted many times. The CDR3 DNA reads as TGTGCCAGTAGTATACGGGGCCCCTACGAGCAGTACGTC. It is translated as CASSIRGPYEQYV. This chain links TRBV19 with TRBJ2-7; D is perhaps TRBD1 or TRBD2 (5 bases each). CDR3 length: 13 amino acids. Per the germline V gene, CDR1 is LNHDA and CDR2 is SQIVND (reference sequence). The V end lost 2 bases, the J end lost 2 bases, and 7 bases lay between the germline ends.

At least ten counts were recorded for this clonotype. The chain combines TRBV19 with TRBJ1-2; TRBD1 is a possible D gene (5 bases). The ends were cut back, 5 bases at V and 3 bases at J, with 7 bases in the middle. The germline CDR1 and CDR2 sequences are LNHDA and SQIVND (reference sequence). CDR3 length: 12 residues. CDR3 bases: TGTGCCAGTAGTCAGGGCGACTATGGCTACACCTTC. This translates into CASSQGDYGYTF.

About this clonotype itself: A read error may explain this, as a much larger clone is one base away. This chain's CDR3 is CAGSSISARELFF. The DNA for the CDR3 is TGTGCCGGCTCAAGCATAAGCGCCAGGGAGCTGTTTTTT. This rearrangement joins TRBV18 to TRBJ2-2; D not resolved. CDR3 length: 13 amino acids. In germline, CDR1 is KGHSH, CDR2 LQKENI.

Comments on this clonotype: With a much larger clone just one base away, this may be a read error. V usage is TRBV16 and J usage is TRBJ1-2; D uncertain. The CDR3 sequence is 13 residues long. Trimming removed 4 bases from V and 8 bases from J, with 14 bases in between. Germline loops: CDR1 KGHSY, CDR2 FQNENV. CDR3 DNA sequence: TGTGCCAGCAGCCGAGATAAGGGCCCCGGCTACACCTTC. As protein: CASSRDKGPGYTF.

This clonotype was observed many times. The chain has TRBV28 and TRBJ1-5, with a weak D call TRBD1 (5 bases). Germline-derived CDR1 and CDR2 are MDHEN and SYDVKM. CDR3 length equals 13 residues. V gave up 8 bases and J gave up 4 bases, with 12 bases separating them. As DNA, the CDR3 is TGTGCCAGCTGGTTGGGGGGAAATCAGCCCCAGCATTTT. Protein: CASWLGGNQPQHF.